The rows below give T cell receptor beta chains drawn from one sample of a study of shared clonotypes between healthy human individuals. Data came from immunoSEQ multiplex PCR; TCRdb stores just in-frame clones and leaves some out. This sample has about 1.5 million clones, with approximately 97% found just once. The source material was naive CD4+ T cells sorted from blood. All receptors derive from a man aged 25-45 years in good health. Both conserved end residues are trimmed from each CDR3. Each record gives: clone size, J gene, V gene, CDR3 protein. Rows give clone size only sometimes, using once, few, many, or a class for an expanded clone.

>.|TRBJ1-5|TRBV11-3
ASSLEYRSNQPQH
>.|TRBJ1-5|TRBV5-4
ASSLRWGDQPQH
>.|TRBJ2-7|TRBV5-4
ASSPRLEEAEQY
>.|TRBJ2-1|TRBV9
ASSIGDSYNEQF
>.|TRBJ2-1|TRBV7-8
ASSYGPAVVQF
>few|TRBJ1-4|TRBV2
ASSPDRGNEKLF
>.|TRBJ2-6|TRBV19
ASSIVRARGANVLT
>.|TRBJ1-3|TRBV6-6
ASSYPQGNTIY
>.|TRBJ2-3|TRBV5-1
ASSFGLSTDTQY
>.|TRBJ1-1|TRBV4-1
ASSQERVNTEAF
>.|TRBJ2-2|TRBV19
ASRGKASVAAGELF
>.|TRBJ1-2|TRBV20-1
SIIRGGYT
>.|TRBJ2-1|TRBV9
ASSVAGSGSYNEQF
>.|TRBJ2-6|TRBV6-4
ASSDSHFAGANVLT
>.|.|TRBV5-1
ASSRRTGTGGGELF
>.|TRBJ2-1|TRBV18
ASSPPALYNEQF
>.|TRBJ2-2|TRBV9
ASSEDRLGMGELF
>.|TRBJ2-5|TRBV13
ASSLGVDQETQY
>.|TRBJ2-7|TRBV28
ASSHTYEQY
>.|TRBJ2-3|TRBV7-9
ASSLAGSPSTDTQY
>.|TRBJ2-1|TRBV27
ASITRGFPF
>.|TRBJ2-3|TRBV4-1
ASTPSNTGPRSRYTQY
>.|TRBJ2-7|TRBV7-2
ASSLVGQGPYTSAYEQY
>.|TRBJ1-5|TRBV10-2
ASSENDMTGGQPQH
>.|TRBJ2-1|TRBV9
ASSVAPATGTRPLGLEEQF
>.|TRBJ1-1|TRBV6-5
ASSLDRASRTSEAF
>.|TRBJ2-1|TRBV7-3
ASSSGLAGDNEQF
>.|TRBJ2-4|TRBV28
ASSPGPRGNIQY
>.|TRBJ1-1|TRBV10-1
ASSFDGNTEAF
>once|TRBJ1-1|TRBV5-1
ASSLLPALNTEAF
>.|TRBJ1-4|TRBV18
ASSPGTGNEKLF
>.|TRBJ1-5|TRBV25-1
ARRTGRYQPQH
>.|TRBJ2-2|TRBV11-2
ASSLDRAHTRTTYTGELF
>once|TRBJ2-1|TRBV29-1
SGVIDQYNEQF
>once|TRBJ2-5|TRBV5-1
ASRPGPMNLETQY
>.|TRBJ1-5|TRBV5-1
ASSQTGGNQPQH
>.|TRBJ1-2|TRBV28
ASTRPGPDPHGYT
>.|TRBJ2-7|TRBV4-2
ASSQALAGGYEQY
>.|TRBJ2-5|TRBV7-3
ASSATLEATQY
>.|TRBJ2-1|TRBV5-1
ASSSTSGRWQNEQF
>.|TRBJ2-7|TRBV21-1
ASLSSCERAPGYEQY